Listed here are 30 T cell receptor beta chains from one sample, sequenced in a study of identical twins. MiXCR was run by TCRdb on the 5' RACE reads, yielding one entry per CDR3 protein. Of around 220,000 distinct CDR3 sequences listed, 11% to 15% were seen once; the top ten hold 8.5% to 10%. The material sequenced was memory (CD45RO+) T cells sorted from blood. These receptors all come from a woman aged 18-29 years in good health.

The chain carries TRBV19 and TRBJ2-7, with D possibly being TRBD1 or TRBD2 (5 bases each). This CDR3 spans 16 amino acids. V lost 6 bases and J lost 0, with 18 bases in between. Germline loops: CDR1 LNHDA, CDR2 SQIVND (reference sequence). The CDR3 nucleotides read TGTGCCAGTAGCCCCACTTGGGACGGGGACTCCTACGAGCAGTACTTC. Residues: CASSPTWDGDSYEQYF.

The chain has TRBV29-1 and TRBJ1-1; D uncertain. CDR3 length: 12 residues. CDR1 is SQVTM, CDR2 ANQGSEA, per germline. V lost 7 bases to trimming and J lost 3 bases, with 12 bases between them. The CDR3 DNA follows: TGCAGCGGAATCCAACAGTACACTGAAGCTTTCTTT. This translates into CSGIQQYTEAFF.

This clonotype appeared many times. The chain employs TRBV6-5 and TRBJ2-3; either TRBD1 or TRBD2 may fit D (5 bases each). V was clipped by 0 bases and J by 4 bases, with 14 bases between them. Germline CDR1 and CDR2: MNHEY and SVGAGI. The CDR3 is made up of 16 amino acids. CDR3 DNA: TGTGCCAGCAGTTACTCGAGGGCAGGGATGTCAGATACGCAGTATTTT. This gives the protein CASSYSRAGMSDTQYF.

The V call is TRBV19, the J call TRBJ2-5; TRBD2 matches 12 bases. The CDR3 sequence is 20 residues long. V shed 3 bases, J shed 5 bases, and the junction held 19 bases outside the gene matches. Germline CDR1 LNHDA, CDR2 SQIVND (reference sequence). The CDR3 coding sequence is TGTGCCAGTAGTATCCGACTCAACAAAGCTTGGCTAGCGGGAGGGGAGACCCAGTACTTC. Protein: CASSIRLNKAWLAGGETQYF. The full variable domain, completed using reference TRBV19 and TRBJ2-5, is DGGITQSPKYLFRKEGQNVTLSCEQNLNHDAMYWYRQDPGQGLRLIYYSQIVNDFQKGDIAEGYSVSREKKESFPLTVTSAQKNPTAFYLCASSIRLNKAWLAGGETQYFGPGTRLLVL.

This clonotype showed up just a few times. The chain employs TRBV4-3 and TRBJ1-2, with D perhaps matching TRBD1 (5 bases). V was cut by 1 base and J by 4 bases, with 13 bases left in between. Germline V gives CDR1 LGHNA, CDR2 YSLEER. The length of the CDR3 is 15 residues. The CDR3 reads CASSQGGGTGYGYTF. For the CDR3, the DNA is TGCGCCAGCAGCCAAGGTGGCGGGACGGGCTATGGCTACACCTTC.

The V gene is TRBV7-2, the J gene TRBJ2-5; D might be TRBD2 (5 bases). Trimming cost V 2 bases and J 2 bases, with 12 bases left between them. Germline values: CDR1 SGHTA, CDR2 FQGNSA. The CDR3 has 15 residues. CDR3 sequence reads: CASSLKRAEQETQYF. DNA of the CDR3: TGTGCCAGCAGCTTAAAGAGGGCGGAGCAAGAGACCCAGTACTTC.

The chain employs TRBV3-1 and TRBJ1-6, with D hard to call. V was cut by 1 base and J by 18 bases, with 10 bases left in between. Germline CDR1 LGHDT, CDR2 YNNKEL (reference sequence). The length of the CDR3 is 11 residues. The DNA of the CDR3 is TGTGCCAGCAGCCAAGGCGCTAAGGCCCACTTT. Translation: CASSQGAKAHF.

This clonotype was counted a few times. The chain couples TRBV20-1 to TRBJ2-7; TRBD1 aligns across 7 bases. This CDR3 has 12 amino acids. Trimming at V came to 3 bases and at J to 9 bases, leaving 8 bases not matched to a gene. Germline V gene lookup returns CDR1 DFQATT and CDR2 SNEGSKA (reference sequence). This chain's CDR3 is CSASLTGVVQYF. The CDR3 bases are TGCAGTGCTAGCCTTACAGGGGTGGTGCAGTACTTC.

The table lists this clonotype with a few counts. The V gene is TRBV7-9, the J gene TRBJ2-1; TRBD2 aligns across 7 bases. The trim removed 4 bases at V and 10 bases at J, leaving 16 bases unmatched. This CDR3 spans 16 amino acids. Germline-derived CDR1 and CDR2 are SEHNR and FQNEAQ (reference sequence). CDR3 in amino acids: CASSSWGRALRVEQFF. For the CDR3, the DNA is TGTGCCAGCAGCTCGTGGGGGAGGGCCCTCCGGGTCGAGCAGTTCTTC. The full variable domain, completed using reference TRBV7-9 and TRBJ2-1, is DTGVSQNPRHKITKRGQNVTFRCDPISEHNRLYWYRQTLGQGPEFLTYFQNEAQLEKSRLLSDRFSAERPKGSFSTLEIQRTEQGDSAMYLCASSSWGRALRVEQFFGPGTRLTVL.

V and J are TRBV20-1 and TRBJ2-3; 11 nucleotides agree with TRBD2. Germline V gene sequence: CDR1 DFQATT, CDR2 SNEGSKA (reference sequence). V dropped 7 bases and J dropped 6; count of bases not matched to a gene: 3. The length of the CDR3 is 12 residues. CDR3 loop: CSVAGGSDTQYF. CDR3 bases: TGCAGTGTAGCGGGAGGGTCGGATACGCAGTATTTT.

This clonotype has at least ten counts. The chain uses TRBV20-1 and TRBJ2-5; 9 bases match TRBD1. The germline gives CDR1 DFQATT, CDR2 SNEGSKA (reference sequence). The length of the CDR3 is 13 residues. J gave up 3 bases and V 4 bases, and 3 bases lay outside the gene matches. The CDR3 loop reads CSAIGTGKETQYF. In nucleotides, the CDR3 is TGCAGTGCTATCGGGACAGGGAAAGAGACCCAGTACTTC.

The chain is built from TRBV10-1 and TRBJ2-3; 9 bases fit TRBD1. The J segment lost 5 bases and the V segment lost 10 bases, leaving 7 bases of the junction unmatched. There are 13 residues in the CDR3. CDR1 is WNHNN, CDR2 SYGVQD, per germline (reference sequence). For the CDR3, the DNA is TGCGCCAACAAACAGGGGGCGGTAGATACGCAGTATTTT. Translated, it gives CANKQGAVDTQYF.

The gene calls are TRBV12-3 or TRBV12-4 and TRBJ2-7; 7 nucleotides match TRBD2. This CDR3 has 14 amino acids. V gave up 8 bases and J gave up 4 bases; unmatched junction bases: 11. The chain's CDR3 is CASSWGGGIYEQYF. In DNA form, the CDR3 reads TGTGCCAGCTCCTGGGGGGGTGGGATTTACGAGCAGTACTTC.

This clonotype has just a few counts. The chain is built from TRBV6-2 or TRBV6-3 and TRBJ1-6, with a tentative D call TRBD1 (5 bases). CDR3 length: 15 residues. Trimming stripped 10 bases from V and 7 bases from J, with 20 bases between. CDR1 is MNHEY, CDR2 SVGEGT, per germline. CDR3 sequence (DNA): TGTGCCACCCTCCCGGGCCAGGGATGGAATTCACCCCTCCACTTT. This sequence encodes CATLPGQGWNSPLHF.

The chain recombines TRBV7-9 with TRBJ1-1, with D perhaps matching TRBD1 (5 bases). Trimming shortened V by 6 bases and J by 1 base, and 12 bases separated the two germline ends. Germline V gene data show CDR1 as SEHNR and CDR2 as FQNEAQ (reference sequence). The CDR3 covers 14 residues. CDR3 sequence: CASSSTEKNTEAFF. DNA for the CDR3: TGTGCCAGCAGTTCGACAGAAAAGAACACTGAAGCTTTCTTT. Using reference TRBV7-9 and TRBJ1-1 for the parts outside the CDR3, the full variable domain is DTGVSQNPRHKITKRGQNVTFRCDPISEHNRLYWYRQTLGQGPEFLTYFQNEAQLEKSRLLSDRFSAERPKGSFSTLEIQRTEQGDSAMYLCASSSTEKNTEAFFGQGTRLTVV.

This clonotype was picked up a small number of times. The chain's CDR3 is CASSLYQDTQYF. CDR3 nucleotides: TGCGCCAGCAGCTTGTACCAGGATACGCAGTATTTT. The chain uses TRBV5-1 and TRBJ2-3; no clear D. Germline-derived CDR1 and CDR2 are SGHRS and YFSETQ. CDR3 size: 12 residues. V was cut by 1 base and J by 6 bases, with 6 bases left in between.

The chain is built from TRBV5-1 and TRBJ2-7; 10 bases are a match to TRBD2. The junction had 3 bases not matched to a gene; V was cut back by 4 bases and J by 2 bases. Per the germline V gene, CDR1 is SGHRS and CDR2 is YFSETQ. The CDR3 length is 14 residues. The CDR3 sequence: CASSQTSGPYEQYF. For the CDR3, the DNA is TGCGCCAGCAGCCAGACTAGCGGGCCCTACGAGCAGTACTTC.

This clonotype was observed many times. A much bigger clone sits one base away, suggesting this may be a read error. The V gene is TRBV11-2, the J gene TRBJ1-2; D unresolved. Deletions cut 0 bases from V and 2 bases from J, with 4 bases between. The CDR3 consists of 13 residues. Germline V lookup: CDR1 SGHAT, CDR2 FQNNGV. Here the CDR3 reads CASSLDSNYGYTF. In DNA, the CDR3 is TGTGCCAGCAGCTTAGACAGCAACTATGGCTACACCTTC.

The V and J genes are TRBV5-1 and TRBJ1-2; unclear D gene. V lost 2 bases and J lost 6, with 14 bases in between. The CDR3 sequence is 14 residues long. From germline, CDR1 is SGHRS and CDR2 YFSETQ. This CDR3 is CASSLSHAKNGYTF. The CDR3 DNA is TGCGCCAGCAGCTTAAGTCACGCTAAGAATGGCTACACCTTC.

The chain links TRBV11-2 to TRBJ2-4; 7 nucleotides agree with TRBD1. J gave up 8 bases and V 3 bases, and 7 bases lay outside the gene matches. CDR1 and CDR2 from the germline V gene are SGHAT and FQNNGV. The CDR3 loop spans 14 amino acids. CDR3 protein: CASSFPGQLDIQYF. The DNA of the CDR3 is TGTGCCAGCAGCTTTCCGGGACAGCTTGACATTCAGTACTTC.

This clonotype was counted a few times. The chain recombines TRBV15 with TRBJ2-7; 9 bases are shared with TRBD1. In germline, CDR1 is LNHNV, CDR2 YYDKDF (reference sequence). V trimming: 1 base; J trimming: 4 bases; junction bases outside the gene matches: 8. The CDR3 contains 16 residues. The CDR3 protein is CATSRAPGTGTYEQYF. The CDR3 nucleotides are TGTGCCACCAGCAGAGCTCCTGGGACAGGGACGTACGAGCAGTACTTC. Combining the CDR3 with reference TRBV15 and TRBJ2-7 gives the whole variable domain DAMVIQNPRYQVTQFGKPVTLSCSQTLNHNVMYWYQQKSSQAPKLLFHYYDKDFNNEADTPDNFQSRRPNTSFCFLDIRSPGLGDTAMYLCATSRAPGTGTYEQYFGPGTRLTVT.

The table lists this clonotype with a few counts. The genes are TRBV6-2 or TRBV6-3 and TRBJ2-5, with D hard to call. This CDR3 comprises 10 residues. Germline lookup yields CDR1 MNHEY and CDR2 SVGEGT. Trimming left V 2 bases short and J 9 bases short, with 4 bases between. CDR3: CASSYGAQYF. Written as DNA, the CDR3 is TGTGCCAGCAGTTACGGGGCCCAGTACTTC.

This clonotype was counted a few times. The chain carries TRBV20-1 and TRBJ1-6, with D perhaps TRBD1 (6 bases). This CDR3 contains 15 residues. From germline, CDR1 is DFQATT and CDR2 SNEGSKA (reference sequence). Trimming removed 3 bases from V and 6 bases from J, with 15 bases in between. The CDR3 sequence is CSASQSTGRNSPLHF. CDR3 DNA: TGCAGTGCTAGCCAGTCCACAGGGCGTAATTCACCCCTCCACTTT.

The chain carries TRBV12-5 and TRBJ2-5; D perhaps matches TRBD2 (6 bases). The CDR3 has 14 amino acids. Trimming shortened V by 6 bases and J by 5 bases, and 16 bases separated the two germline ends. CDR1 is LGHNT and CDR2 is FRNRAP in the germline V gene. The CDR3 here is CASGSTRRGETQYF. CDR3 DNA: TGTGCTAGTGGATCTACCCGTCGGGGGGAGACCCAGTACTTC.

This clonotype was counted ten times or more. J is TRBJ2-3 and V is TRBV12-3 or TRBV12-4, with TRBD2 matching over 9 bases. With V trimmed by 6 bases and J by 4 bases, 11 bases remained unmatched. The CDR3 loop spans 16 amino acids. CDR3 residues: CASRSLAGTGADTQYF. The CDR3 DNA is TGTGCCAGCAGATCCCTAGCGGGAACTGGAGCAGATACGCAGTATTTT.

This clonotype has a handful of counts. V gene TRBV12-3 or TRBV12-4 combines with J gene TRBJ1-1; D gene unclear. V was cut by 5 bases and J by 7 bases, with 17 bases left in between. This CDR3 spans 14 amino acids. The CDR3 sequence is CASSRRLIPLEAFF. For the CDR3, the DNA is TGTGCCAGCAGTCGTAGACTGATACCCCTTGAAGCTTTCTTT.

The chain has TRBV18 and TRBJ1-1; D perhaps matches TRBD1 (5 bases). Trimming pared 3 bases from V and 0 bases from J, leaving 14 bases between. The CDR3 loop spans 16 amino acids. In germline, CDR1 is KGHSH, CDR2 LQKENI. As DNA, the CDR3 is TGTGCCAGCTCACCTTCGACAGCAGGGCTGAACACTGAAGCTTTCTTT. Amino acid sequence: CASSPSTAGLNTEAFF.

This clonotype was recorded a few times. The chain combines TRBV9 with TRBJ1-1; D call uncertain. Germline loops: CDR1 SGDLS, CDR2 YYNGEE. The ends were cut back, 0 bases at V and 0 bases at J, with 6 bases in the middle. The length of the CDR3 is 14 residues. The CDR3 DNA is TGTGCCAGCAGCGTAGCGGGGATGAACACTGAAGCTTTCTTT. This translates into CASSVAGMNTEAFF.

CDR3 DNA sequence: TGCAGTGCTAGAGATCTAGTCGGACAACTGTTTTTT. Translation gives CSARDLVGQLFF. The chain has TRBV20-1 and TRBJ1-4; no clear D. Trimming removed 0 bases from V and 12 bases from J, with 11 bases in between. CDR3 length: 12 amino acids. Germline V gives CDR1 DFQATT, CDR2 SNEGSKA (reference sequence).

The gene calls are TRBV20-1 and TRBJ2-1, with 10 bases matching TRBD2. The germline CDR1 and CDR2 sequences are DFQATT and SNEGSKA (reference sequence). The CDR3 sequence is 13 residues long. J was trimmed by 4 bases and V by 7 bases; bases with no gene match: 4. The DNA for the CDR3 is TGCAGTGGGGGACTAGCGTTATACAATGAGCAGTTCTTC. Translation: CSGGLALYNEQFF.